This T cell receptor (beta chain) was recovered during a study of blood T cell repertoires in COVID-19. The assay was immunoSEQ multiplex PCR, and TCRdb's table has in-frame clones only and misses some. The data show 200,000 to 250,000 clones, 60% to 85% seen once. CDR1 and CDR2 (germline): ENHRY, SYGVKD. The ends were cut back, 6 bases at V and 2 bases at J, with 10 bases in the middle. CDR3 size: 14 residues. The clonotype was recovered from a woman between 65 and 79 years old with acute or convalescent COVID-19. The sample comprised peripheral blood. The chain joins TRBV10-3 to TRBJ2-2, with D perhaps matching TRBD2 (6 bases). The CDR3 coding sequence is TGTGCCATCAGATCCGGGACTAACACCGGGGAGCTGTTTTTT. Encoded protein: CAIRSGTNTGELFF.